This TCR beta chain emerged from a study of blood T cells in healthy people across ages. The donors, healthy Caucasians from Russia, were aged about 6 to 95. Using a J-beta primer mix together with a sample-barcoded 5' primer, a second PCR was run for roughly 6 to 12 cycles. One entry per CDR3 protein results from TCRdb running MiXCR on the 5' RACE reads. The data contain 800,000 to 900,000 distinct CDR3 sequences, 62% of them singletons. V was cut by 0 bases and J by 5 bases, with 13 bases left in between. Germline CDR1 reads MNHEY; CDR2 reads SVGEGT. The CDR3 has 15 residues. The specimen was blood. V gene TRBV6-2 or TRBV6-3 combines with J gene TRBJ1-2; maybe TRBD1 (5 bases). The TCR comes from a man between 25 and 39 years old in good health. This chain's CDR3 is CASSYSRWGGYGYTF. The CDR3 DNA is TGTGCCAGCAGTTACTCGAGATGGGGCGGGTATGGCTACACCTTC.